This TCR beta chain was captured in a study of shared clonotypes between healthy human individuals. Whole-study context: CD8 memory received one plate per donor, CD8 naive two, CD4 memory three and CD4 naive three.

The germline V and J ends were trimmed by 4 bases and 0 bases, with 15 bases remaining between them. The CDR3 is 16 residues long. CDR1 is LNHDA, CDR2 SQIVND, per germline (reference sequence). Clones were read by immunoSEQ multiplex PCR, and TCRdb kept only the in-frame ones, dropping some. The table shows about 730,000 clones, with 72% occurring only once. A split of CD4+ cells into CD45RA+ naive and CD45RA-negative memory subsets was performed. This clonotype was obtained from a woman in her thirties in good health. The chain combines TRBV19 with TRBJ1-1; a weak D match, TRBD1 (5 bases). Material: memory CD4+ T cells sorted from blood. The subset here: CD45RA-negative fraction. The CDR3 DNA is TGTGCCAGTAGTACAAGGGGCCGTGCTATGAACACTGAAGCTTTCTTT. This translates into CASSTRGRAMNTEAFF.